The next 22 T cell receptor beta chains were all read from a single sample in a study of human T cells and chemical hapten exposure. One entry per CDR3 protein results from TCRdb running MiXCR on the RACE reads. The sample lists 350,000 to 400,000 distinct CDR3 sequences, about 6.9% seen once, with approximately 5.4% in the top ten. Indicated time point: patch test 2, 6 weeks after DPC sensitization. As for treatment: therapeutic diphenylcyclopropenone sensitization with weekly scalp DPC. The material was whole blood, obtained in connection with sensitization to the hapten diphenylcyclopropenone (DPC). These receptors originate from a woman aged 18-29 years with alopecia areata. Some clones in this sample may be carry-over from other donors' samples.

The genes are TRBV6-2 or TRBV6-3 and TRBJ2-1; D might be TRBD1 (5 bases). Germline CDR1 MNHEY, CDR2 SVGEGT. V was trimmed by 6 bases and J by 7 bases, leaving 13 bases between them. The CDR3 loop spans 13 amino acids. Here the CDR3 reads CASRAGPPNEQFF. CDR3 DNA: TGTGCCAGCAGGGCAGGGCCCCCTAATGAGCAGTTCTTC.

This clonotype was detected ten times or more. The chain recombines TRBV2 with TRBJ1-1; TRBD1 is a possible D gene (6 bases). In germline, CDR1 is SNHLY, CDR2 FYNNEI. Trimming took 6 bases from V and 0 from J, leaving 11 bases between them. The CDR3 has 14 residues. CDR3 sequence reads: CASRAGHMNTEAFF. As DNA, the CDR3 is TGTGCCAGCAGAGCGGGACACATGAACACTGAAGCTTTCTTT.

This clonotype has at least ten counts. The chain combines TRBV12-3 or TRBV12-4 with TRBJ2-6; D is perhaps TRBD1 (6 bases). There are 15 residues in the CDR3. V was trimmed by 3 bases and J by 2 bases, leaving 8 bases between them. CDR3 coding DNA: TGTGCCAGCAGTTTGAGGGGGACTGGGGCCAACGTCCTGACTTTC. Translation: CASSLRGTGANVLTF.

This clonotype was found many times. CDR3 nucleotide sequence: TGTGCCAGCAGGTCCACAGGGTGGACTGAAGCTTTCTTT. Its translation: CASRSTGWTEAFF. This chain joins TRBV27 and TRBJ1-1, with D possibly being TRBD1 (6 bases). Looked up from germline, CDR1 is MNHEY and CDR2 is SMNVEV (reference sequence). V was trimmed by 6 bases and J by 5 bases, leaving 13 bases between them. The CDR3 consists of 13 residues.

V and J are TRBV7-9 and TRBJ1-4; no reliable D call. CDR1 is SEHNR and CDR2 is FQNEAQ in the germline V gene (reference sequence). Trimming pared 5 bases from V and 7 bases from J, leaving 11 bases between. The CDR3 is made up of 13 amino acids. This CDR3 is CASSRGIGEKLFF. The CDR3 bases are TGTGCCAGCAGCCGCGGAATCGGTGAAAAACTGTTTTTT.

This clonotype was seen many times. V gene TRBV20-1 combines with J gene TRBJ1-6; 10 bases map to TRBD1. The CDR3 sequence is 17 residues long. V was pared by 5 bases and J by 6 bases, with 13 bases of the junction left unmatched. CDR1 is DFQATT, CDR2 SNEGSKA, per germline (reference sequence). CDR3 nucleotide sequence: TGCAGTGCTTCGGACAGGGGGAATCTCTTTTTTAATTCACCCCTCCACTTT. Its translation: CSASDRGNLFFNSPLHF.

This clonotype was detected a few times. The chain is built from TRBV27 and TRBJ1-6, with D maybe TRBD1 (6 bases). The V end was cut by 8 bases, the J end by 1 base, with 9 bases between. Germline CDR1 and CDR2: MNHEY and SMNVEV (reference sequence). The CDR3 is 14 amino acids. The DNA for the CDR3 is TGTGCCAGCCGGGGGCAGTCCTATAATTCACCCCTCCACTTT. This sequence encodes CASRGQSYNSPLHF.

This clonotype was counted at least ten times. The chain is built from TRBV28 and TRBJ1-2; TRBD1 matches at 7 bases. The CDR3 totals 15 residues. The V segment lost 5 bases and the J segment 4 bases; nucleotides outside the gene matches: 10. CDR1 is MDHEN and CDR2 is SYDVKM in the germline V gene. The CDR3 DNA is TGTGCCAGCAGTCCCTCCGGGACAGCTTTCTATGGCTACACCTTC. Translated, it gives CASSPSGTAFYGYTF.

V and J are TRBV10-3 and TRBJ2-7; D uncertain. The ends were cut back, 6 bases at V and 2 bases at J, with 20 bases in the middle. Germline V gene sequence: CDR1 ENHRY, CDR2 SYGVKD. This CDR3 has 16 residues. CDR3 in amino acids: CAIREPRGSHPYEQYF. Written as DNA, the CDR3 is TGTGCCATCAGGGAACCGAGAGGCAGCCATCCCTACGAGCAGTACTTC.

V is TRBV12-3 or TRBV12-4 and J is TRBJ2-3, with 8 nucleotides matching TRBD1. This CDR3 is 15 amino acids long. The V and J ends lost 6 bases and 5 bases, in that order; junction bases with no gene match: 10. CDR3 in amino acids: CASRQQGARGDTQYF. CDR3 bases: TGTGCCAGCAGGCAGCAGGGGGCGCGTGGAGATACGCAGTATTTT.

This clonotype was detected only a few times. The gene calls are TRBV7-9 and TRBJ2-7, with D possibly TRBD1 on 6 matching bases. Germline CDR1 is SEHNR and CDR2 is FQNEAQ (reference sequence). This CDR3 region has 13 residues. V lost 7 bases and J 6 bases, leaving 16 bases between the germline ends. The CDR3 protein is CASTYVRGAEQYF. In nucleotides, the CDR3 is TGTGCCAGCACCTACGTCAGGGGAGCCGAGCAGTACTTC.

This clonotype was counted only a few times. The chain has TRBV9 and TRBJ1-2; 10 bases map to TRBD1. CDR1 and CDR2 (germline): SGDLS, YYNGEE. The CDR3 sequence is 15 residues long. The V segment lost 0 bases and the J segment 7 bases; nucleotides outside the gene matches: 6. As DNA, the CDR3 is TGTGCCAGCAGCGTAGAAGAAGGGGACAGGGGTGGCTACACCTTC. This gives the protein CASSVEEGDRGGYTF.

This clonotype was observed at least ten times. CDR3 loop: CASSVASRAETQYF. For the CDR3, the DNA is TGTGCCAGCAGCGTAGCTTCCCGGGCAGAGACCCAGTACTTC. The rearrangement links TRBV9 to TRBJ2-5; D call uncertain. The germline V gene has CDR1 SGDLS and CDR2 YYNGEE. The V end was cut by 0 bases, the J end by 4 bases, with 10 bases between. This CDR3 is 14 amino acids long.

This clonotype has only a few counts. CDR3 protein: CAISERRDSTGYTF. The CDR3 DNA follows: TGTGCCATCAGTGAGAGGAGGGACTCTACCGGCTACACCTTC. The chain joins TRBV10-3 to TRBJ1-2; a possible D gene is TRBD1 (5 bases). CDR1 is ENHRY and CDR2 is SYGVKD in the germline V gene. Trimming left V 2 bases short and J 8 bases short, with 15 bases between. There are 14 residues in the CDR3.

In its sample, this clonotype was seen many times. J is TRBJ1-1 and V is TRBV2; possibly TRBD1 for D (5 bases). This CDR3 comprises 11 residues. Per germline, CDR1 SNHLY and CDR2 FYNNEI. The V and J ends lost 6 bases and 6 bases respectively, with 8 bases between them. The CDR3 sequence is CASRGEAEAFF. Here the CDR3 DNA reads TGTGCCAGCAGGGGGGAGGCTGAAGCTTTCTTT.

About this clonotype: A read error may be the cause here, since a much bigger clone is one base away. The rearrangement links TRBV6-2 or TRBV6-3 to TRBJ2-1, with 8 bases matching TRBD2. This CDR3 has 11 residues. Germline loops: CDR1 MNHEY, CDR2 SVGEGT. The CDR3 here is CTSSAGGQQFF. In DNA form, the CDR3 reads TGTACCAGCAGTGCGGGGGGCCAGCAGTTCTTC.

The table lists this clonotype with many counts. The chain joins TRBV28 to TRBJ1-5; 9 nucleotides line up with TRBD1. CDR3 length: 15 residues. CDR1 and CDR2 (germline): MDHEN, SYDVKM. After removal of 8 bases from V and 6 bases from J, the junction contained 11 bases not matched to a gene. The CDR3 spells CASARLTGGGQPQHF. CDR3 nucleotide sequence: TGTGCCAGCGCACGCCTTACAGGGGGCGGTCAGCCCCAGCATTTT.

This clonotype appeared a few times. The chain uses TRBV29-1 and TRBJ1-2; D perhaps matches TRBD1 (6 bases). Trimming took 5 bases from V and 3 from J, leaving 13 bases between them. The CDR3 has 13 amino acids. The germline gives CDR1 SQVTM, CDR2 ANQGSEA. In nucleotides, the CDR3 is TGCAGCGTTCAGGGGAGCGGGCACTATGGCTACACCTTC. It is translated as CSVQGSGHYGYTF.

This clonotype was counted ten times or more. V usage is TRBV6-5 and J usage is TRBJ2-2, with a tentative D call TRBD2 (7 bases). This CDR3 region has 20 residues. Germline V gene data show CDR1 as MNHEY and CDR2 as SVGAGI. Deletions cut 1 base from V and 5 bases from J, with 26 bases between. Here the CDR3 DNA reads TGTGCCAGCAGTTACTGGAGCCGCCACCCCGGGGGGCCAGCTACCGGGGAGCTGTTTTTT. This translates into CASSYWSRHPGGPATGELFF.

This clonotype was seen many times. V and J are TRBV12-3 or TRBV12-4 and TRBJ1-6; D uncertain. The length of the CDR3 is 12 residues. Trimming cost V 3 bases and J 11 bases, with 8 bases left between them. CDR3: CASSLTDPPLHF. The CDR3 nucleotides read TGTGCCAGCAGTTTGACCGACCCACCCCTCCACTTT.

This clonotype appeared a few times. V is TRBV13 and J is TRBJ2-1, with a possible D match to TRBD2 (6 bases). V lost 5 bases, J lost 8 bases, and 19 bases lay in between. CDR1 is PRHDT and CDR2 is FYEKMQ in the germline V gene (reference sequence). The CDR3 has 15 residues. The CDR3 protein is CASSTMEGKGDEQFF. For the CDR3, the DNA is TGTGCCAGCAGCACAATGGAGGGTAAGGGCGATGAGCAGTTCTTC.

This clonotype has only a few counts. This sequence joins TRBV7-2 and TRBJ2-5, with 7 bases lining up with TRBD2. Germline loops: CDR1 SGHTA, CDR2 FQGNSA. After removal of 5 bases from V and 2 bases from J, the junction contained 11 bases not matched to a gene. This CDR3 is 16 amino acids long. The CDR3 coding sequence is TGTGCCAGCAGCCTAAGGGAAGGGCGGGGGCAAGAGACCCAGTACTTC. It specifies CASSLREGRGQETQYF. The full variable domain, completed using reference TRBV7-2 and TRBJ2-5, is GAGVSQSPSNKVTEKGKDVELRCDPISGHTALYWYRQSLGQGLEFLIYFQGNSAPDKSGLPSDRFSAERTGGSVSTLTIQRTQQEDSAVYLCASSLREGRGQETQYFGPGTRLLVL.